This record concerns one T cell receptor beta chain sequence. V shed 3 bases and J shed 0 bases, with 19 bases lying between them. CDR1 and CDR2 (germline): SGDLS, YYNGEE. The CDR3 is 18 residues long. The TCR library protocol attached unique molecular identifiers to the individual cDNA molecules. TCRdb reprocessed the 5' RACE reads via MiXCR and lists one record per CDR3 protein. Altogether more than 60,000 distinct CDR3 sequences are present, 13% being singletons, with the ten largest covering roughly 8.3%. The sample belongs to a study of early T cells in non-severe SARS-CoV-2 infection. Study information: The chains were unpaired, and the sequenced material was bulk RNA from unsorted whole blood.

The chain employs TRBV9 and TRBJ1-3, with D perhaps matching TRBD1 (5 bases). The TCR comes from an adult who was a healthcare worker with PCR-confirmed SARS-CoV-2 infection or an uninfected control (not recorded which). The sequencing sample was made of whole blood. In DNA, the CDR3 is TGTGCCAGCAGCGCGGGATTGTTGGGGGTCAGCTCTGGAAACACCATATATTTT. This codes for CASSAGLLGVSSGNTIYF.